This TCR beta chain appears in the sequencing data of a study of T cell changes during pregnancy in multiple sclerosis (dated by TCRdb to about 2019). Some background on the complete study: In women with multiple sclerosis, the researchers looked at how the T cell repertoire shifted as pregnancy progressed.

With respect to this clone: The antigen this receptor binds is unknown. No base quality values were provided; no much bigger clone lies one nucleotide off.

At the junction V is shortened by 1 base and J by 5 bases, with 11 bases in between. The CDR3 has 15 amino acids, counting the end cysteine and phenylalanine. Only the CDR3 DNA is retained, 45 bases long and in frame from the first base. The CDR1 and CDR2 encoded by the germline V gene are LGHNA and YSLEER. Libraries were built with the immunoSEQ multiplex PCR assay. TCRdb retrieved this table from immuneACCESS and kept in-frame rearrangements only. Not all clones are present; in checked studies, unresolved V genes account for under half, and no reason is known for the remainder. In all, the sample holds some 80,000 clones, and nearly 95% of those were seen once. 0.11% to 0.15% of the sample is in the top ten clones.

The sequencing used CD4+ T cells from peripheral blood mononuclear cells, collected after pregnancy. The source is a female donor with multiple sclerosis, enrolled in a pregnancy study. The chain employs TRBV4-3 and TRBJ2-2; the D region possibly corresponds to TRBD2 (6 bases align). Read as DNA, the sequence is TGCGCCAGCAGCCAAGTGGGTGGGGGGACCGGGGAGCTGTTTTTT. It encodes CASSQVGGGTGELFF.